In this sample, the clone carrying this T cell receptor (beta chain) turned up many times. Its antigen is as yet unknown. Individual cDNA molecules received unique molecular identifiers during library preparation. TCRdb reprocessed the 5' RACE reads with MiXCR, giving one entry per CDR3 protein. The data show about 38,000 distinct CDR3 sequences, less than 7.5% seen once. The CDR3 covers 13 residues. Looked up from germline, CDR1 is MNHNY and CDR2 is SVGAGI (reference sequence). V was clipped by 2 bases and J by 7 bases, with 11 bases between them. This record belongs to a study of early T cells in non-severe SARS-CoV-2 infection. Across the study: Alpha and beta chains were unpaired, from unsorted whole-blood bulk RNA.

Study results and limitations: There was a bias toward anti-spike CD8 responses in VDJdb matching, which missed private and CD4 specificities.

The TCR sequence derives from an adult who was a healthcare worker with PCR-confirmed SARS-CoV-2 infection or an uninfected control (not recorded which). The sample here was whole blood, taken at baseline. The rearrangement uses TRBV6-6 and TRBJ1-1; D gene unclear. CDR3 sequence reads: CASSYADVLEAFF. In nucleotides, the CDR3 is TGTGCCAGCAGTTACGCTGACGTCCTTGAAGCTTTCTTT.